Following are 15 T cell receptor beta chains from one sample sequenced in a study of T cell changes during pregnancy in multiple sclerosis. The repertoire was sequenced with immunoSEQ multiplex PCR; TCRdb's copy has only in-frame clones and lacks some. The sample lists 35,000 to 45,000 clones, about nine tenths seen once, with around 0.48% in the top ten. The sequenced sample was CD4+ T cells from peripheral blood mononuclear cells, obtained in the first trimester of pregnancy. All receptors derive from a female donor in good health, enrolled as a control in a pregnancy study.

The rearrangement uses TRBV7-9 and TRBJ1-6; 10 bases line up with TRBD1. In germline, CDR1 is SEHNR, CDR2 FQNEAQ (reference sequence). The CDR3 covers 13 residues. V was clipped by 6 bases and J by 10 bases; unmatched bases: 3. The DNA of the CDR3 is TGTGCCAGCAGGACAGGGGGCAGGTCACCCCTCCACTTT. Protein: CASRTGGRSPLHF.

The chain carries TRBV5-6 and TRBJ1-2; 8 bases are a match to TRBD1. The CDR3 runs to 15 residues. From germline, CDR1 is SGHDT and CDR2 YYEEEE. The V gene end was trimmed by 1 base and the J gene end by 7 bases; junction bases not matched to a gene: 9. The CDR3: CASSLPGQGSFGYTF. The CDR3 region has the DNA TGTGCCAGCAGCTTGCCTGGACAGGGATCGTTTGGCTACACCTTC.

This clone came up a few times. The chain recombines TRBV7-9 with TRBJ1-1; D is uncertain. The CDR3 length is 15 residues. Germline lookup yields CDR1 SEHNR and CDR2 FQNEAQ (reference sequence). V was trimmed by 5 bases and J by 1 base, leaving 14 bases between them. For the CDR3, the DNA is TGTGCCAGCAGCAACCGTTGGGCAGGGAACACTGAAGCTTTCTTT. Protein: CASSNRWAGNTEAFF.

The chain uses TRBV15 and TRBJ2-3, with TRBD2 as a possible D gene (6 bases). V was shortened by 3 bases and J by 11 bases, with 12 bases between the two germline ends. Looked up from germline, CDR1 is LNHNV and CDR2 is YYDKDF (reference sequence). The CDR3 is made up of 12 amino acids. The CDR3 protein is CATSRGEAVQYF. The CDR3 region has the DNA TGTGCCACCAGCAGGGGGGAGGCGGTGCAGTATTTT.

The CDR3 reads CASSIRQGGRGSPLHF. For the CDR3, the DNA is TGCGCCAGCAGTATACGACAAGGGGGTAGGGGTTCACCCCTCCACTTT. The V and J genes are TRBV4-1 and TRBJ1-6; a weak D match, TRBD1 (6 bases). This CDR3 contains 16 residues. V shed 6 bases and J shed 9 bases, with 21 bases lying between them. Germline V gene sequence: CDR1 MGHRA, CDR2 YSYEKL.

The V gene is TRBV6-5, the J gene TRBJ1-1; no definite D call. Germline CDR1 MNHEY, CDR2 SVGAGI. The V end lost 5 bases, the J end lost 10 bases, and 11 bases lay between the germline ends. This CDR3 spans 11 amino acids. CDR3 DNA: TGTGCCAGCAGTACAACGGGAACAGCTTTCTTT. It is translated as CASSTTGTAFF.

The chain couples TRBV4-3 to TRBJ2-7; TRBD1 might be the D (5 bases). The CDR3 runs to 13 residues. V lost 3 bases and J 4 bases, leaving 10 bases between the germline ends. Germline V gene lookup returns CDR1 LGHNA and CDR2 YSLEER. The CDR3 sequence is CASSQGRDYEQYF. CDR3 in DNA: TGCGCCAGCAGCCAGGGCAGGGATTACGAGCAGTACTTC.

The chain links TRBV7-3 to TRBJ2-5, with D possibly matching TRBD2 (6 bases). V was cut by 2 bases and J by 10 bases, with 20 bases left in between. The CDR3 length is 15 residues. Germline assignment: CDR1 SGHTA and CDR2 FQGTGA. CDR3 DNA: TGTGCCAGCAGCTTATACGGCACCCCGGGGGAGGTCCAGTACTTC. The encoded protein is CASSLYGTPGEVQYF.

V usage is TRBV5-4 and J usage is TRBJ2-7, with D perhaps matching TRBD1 (6 bases). The CDR3 extends over 14 amino acids. Germline lookup yields CDR1 SGHNT and CDR2 YYREEE (reference sequence). V dropped 4 bases and J dropped 1 base, with 12 bases sitting between them. In DNA form, the CDR3 reads TGTGCCAGCAGCCTTCAGGGGAAGTCCTACGAGCAGTACTTC. Amino acids: CASSLQGKSYEQYF.

The CDR3 reads CASSQDTGGTTDTQYF. The CDR3 region has the DNA TGCGCCAGCAGCCAAGATACAGGGGGAACCACAGATACGCAGTATTTT. This chain joins TRBV4-3 and TRBJ2-3; 8 bases align to TRBD1. The CDR3 extends over 16 amino acids. Per germline, CDR1 LGHNA and CDR2 YSLEER. V shed 0 bases and J 2 bases; nucleotides not matched to a gene: 4.

The chain uses TRBV5-1 and TRBJ1-3; 8 nucleotides line up with TRBD1. This CDR3 comprises 15 residues. The V gene's germline CDR1 is SGHRS and CDR2 YFSETQ. The V and J ends lost 4 bases and 2 bases, in that order; junction bases with no gene match: 5. CDR3 sequence: CASSAGTGTGNTIYF. CDR3 bases: TGCGCCAGCAGCGCCGGGACAGGTACTGGAAACACCATATATTTT.

The chain carries TRBV18 and TRBJ1-5; 11 bases line up with TRBD1. The CDR3 loop spans 15 amino acids. V trimming: 5 bases; J trimming: 2 bases; junction bases outside the gene matches: 2. CDR1 is KGHSH and CDR2 is LQKENI in the germline V gene. The DNA of the CDR3 is TGTGCCAGCTCATGGGACAGGGGGGGCAATCAGCCCCAGCATTTT. It encodes CASSWDRGGNQPQHF. Full variable domain (remainder filled in from reference TRBV18 and TRBJ1-5): NAGVMQNPRHLVRRRGQEARLRCSPMKGHSHVYWYRQLPEEGLKFMVYLQKENIIDESGMPKERFSAEFPKEGPSILRIQQVVRGDSAAYFCASSWDRGGNQPQHFGDGTRLSIL.

V usage is TRBV9 and J usage is TRBJ2-7, with 8 nucleotides matching TRBD2. With 4 bases clipped from V and 2 bases from J, the junction kept 8 bases outside the gene matches. The CDR3 runs 15 residues. Germline V gene data show CDR1 as SGDLS and CDR2 as YYNGEE. The CDR3 is CASSPSERGTYEQYF. CDR3 bases: TGTGCCAGCAGCCCCAGTGAGCGGGGGACCTACGAGCAGTACTTC.

This clone was detected only once. The chain couples TRBV15 to TRBJ2-3; tentatively, D is TRBD1 (6 bases). Germline V gives CDR1 LNHNV, CDR2 YYDKDF (reference sequence). V lost 2 bases and J lost 1, with 10 bases in between. The CDR3 loop spans 15 amino acids. The CDR3 DNA reads as TGTGCCACCAGCAGAACAGGGCGGGGCACAGATACGCAGTATTTT. This translates into CATSRTGRGTDTQYF.

This chain links TRBV5-6 with TRBJ2-7; D ambiguous. The length of the CDR3 is 13 residues. The germline V gene has CDR1 SGHDT and CDR2 YYEEEE. V was clipped by 3 bases and J by 0 bases, with 7 bases between them. CDR3 residues: CASSSLSSYEQYF. The CDR3 DNA follows: TGTGCCAGCAGCTCCCTCAGCTCCTACGAGCAGTACTTC.